One sample yielded the 3 T cell receptor beta chains listed below, sequenced in a study of T cell responses to AZD1222 COVID-19 vaccine. The protocol was immunoSEQ multiplex PCR, while the TCRdb copy is restricted to in-frame clones and leaves out a portion. Of fewer than 100,000 clones listed, 90% are singletons. The sequenced sample was peripheral blood, obtained on day 0 of AZD1222 vaccination. The receptors stem from an adult in good health.

The chain links TRBV6-5 to TRBJ1-6; 8 positions match TRBD1. Germline-derived CDR1 and CDR2 are MNHEY and SVGAGI. CDR3 length equals 14 residues. With V trimmed by 8 bases and J by 10 bases, 10 bases remained unmatched. CDR3 in DNA: TGTGCCAGCTGGTTCGGGGGACAGGAATCACCCCTCCACTTT. It specifies CASWFGGQESPLHF.

This rearrangement joins TRBV7-8 to TRBJ2-7; a weak D match, TRBD1 (6 bases). V lost 7 bases and J lost 0, with 13 bases in between. The germline V gene encodes CDR1 SGHVS and CDR2 FQNEAQ. The CDR3 runs to 14 residues. The CDR3 region is CASMGRGSSYEQYF. In DNA form, the CDR3 reads TGTGCCAGCATGGGCAGGGGCAGCTCCTACGAGCAGTACTTC.

This chain joins TRBV4-3 and TRBJ2-2; D not certain. The germline V and J ends were trimmed by 4 bases and 3 bases, with 12 bases remaining between them. Germline V gene data show CDR1 as LGHNA and CDR2 as YSLEER. The CDR3 is 15 amino acids. This chain's CDR3 is CASSRRIKDTGELFF. CDR3 nucleotides: TGCGCCAGCAGCCGCCGCATTAAGGACACCGGGGAGCTGTTTTTT.